The 11 T cell receptor beta chains in this list originate from one sample, sequenced in a study of blood T cell repertoires in COVID-19. Data came from immunoSEQ multiplex PCR; TCRdb stores just in-frame clones and leaves some out. The sample holds roughly 200,000 clones, less than 85% seen once. The source material was peripheral blood. The receptors were sampled from a man aged 50 or older who had recovered from COVID-19.

Remarks on this clone: Other DNA sequences in this sample translate to the same CDR3. The J gene is TRBJ1-5, the V gene TRBV12-3 or TRBV12-4; perhaps TRBD1 as D (5 bases). The CDR3 is 13 residues long. The V and J ends lost 6 bases and 4 bases respectively, with 10 bases between them. The CDR3 nucleotides read TGTGCCAGCAGCCTCGACAGAAATCAGCCCCAGCATTTT. This sequence encodes CASSLDRNQPQHF.

The chain uses TRBV13 and TRBJ2-5; 8 bases agree with TRBD2. Trimming at V came to 6 bases and at J to 5 bases, leaving 11 bases not matched to a gene. The CDR3 loop spans 15 amino acids. The germline V gene has CDR1 PRHDT and CDR2 FYEKMQ (reference sequence). This CDR3 reads CASSVSGSSGETQYF. DNA for the CDR3: TGTGCCAGCAGTGTAAGCGGGAGCTCGGGCGAGACCCAGTACTTC. Combining the CDR3 with reference TRBV13 and TRBJ2-5 gives the whole variable domain AAGVIQSPRHLIKEKRETATLKCYPIPRHDTVYWYQQGPGQDPQFLISFYEKMQSDKGSIPDRFSAQQFSDYHSELNMSSLELGDSALYFCASSVSGSSGETQYFGPGTRLLVL.

The chain carries TRBV30 and TRBJ2-2; a weak D match, TRBD1 (5 bases). V gave up 2 bases and J gave up 6 bases, with 7 bases separating them. Per the germline V gene, CDR1 is GTSNPN and CDR2 is SVGIG (reference sequence). There are 12 residues in the CDR3. The CDR3 is CAWSRGSGELFF. CDR3 bases: TGTGCCTGGAGTAGGGGTTCCGGGGAGCTGTTTTTT. Using reference TRBV30 and TRBJ2-2 for the parts outside the CDR3, the full variable domain is SQTIHQWPATLVQPVGSPLSLECTVEGTSNPNLYWYRQAAGRGLQLLFYSVGIGQISSEVPQNLSASRPQDRQFILSSKKLLLSDSGFYLCAWSRGSGELFFGEGSRLTVL.

CDR3 amino acids: CASSPETDWTGELFF. The CDR3 DNA follows: TGTGCCAGCAGCCCCGAAACCGACTGGACCGGGGAGCTGTTTTTT. The chain links TRBV7-2 to TRBJ2-2; D ambiguous. CDR3 length: 15 residues. V lost 5 bases and J 5 bases, leaving 15 bases between the germline ends. Germline CDR1 reads SGHTA; CDR2 reads FQGNSA.

The chain is built from TRBV19 and TRBJ2-1; TRBD2 agrees at 9 bases. Germline V gene sequence: CDR1 LNHDA, CDR2 SQIVND (reference sequence). This CDR3 comprises 16 residues. The V gene end was trimmed by 0 bases and the J gene end by 9 bases; junction bases not matched to a gene: 9. CDR3 sequence: CASSIEGLAGYTEQFF. The DNA of the CDR3 is TGTGCCAGTAGTATAGAGGGGCTAGCGGGATATACTGAGCAGTTCTTC.

The V and J genes are TRBV19 and TRBJ2-7; 8 bases are shared with TRBD2. The CDR3 is 16 amino acids. The germline V gene has CDR1 LNHDA and CDR2 SQIVND (reference sequence). V dropped 6 bases and J dropped 2; count of bases not matched to a gene: 12. The CDR3 protein is CASRRTPGLDPYEQYF. Here the CDR3 DNA reads TGTGCCAGTAGGAGAACACCGGGACTAGACCCCTACGAGCAGTACTTC. The full variable domain, its missing parts supplied by reference TRBV19 and TRBJ2-7, is DGGITQSPKYLFRKEGQNVTLSCEQNLNHDAMYWYRQDPGQGLRLIYYSQIVNDFQKGDIAEGYSVSREKKESFPLTVTSAQKNPTAFYLCASRRTPGLDPYEQYFGPGTRLTVT.

This chain connects TRBV6-5 to TRBJ2-3, with 11 bases matching TRBD1. This CDR3 region has 15 residues. Looked up from germline, CDR1 is MNHEY and CDR2 is SVGAGI. V was clipped by 2 bases and J by 5 bases; unmatched bases: 3. The CDR3 sequence is CASSYPGQGEDTQYF. The CDR3, as DNA: TGTGCCAGCAGTTACCCGGGACAGGGGGAAGATACGCAGTATTTT.

The CDR3 DNA reads as TGTGCCAGCAGCTTAGGACTAGGAGGGTACAATGAGCAGTTCTTC. Translating gives CASSLGLGGYNEQFF. This chain connects TRBV11-2 to TRBJ2-1; D possibly corresponds to TRBD2 (6 bases). The CDR3 is 15 amino acids. Germline lookup yields CDR1 SGHAT and CDR2 FQNNGV. V was trimmed by 1 base and J by 4 bases, leaving 11 bases between them.

This clone was counted between two and nine times. The chain employs TRBV20-1 and TRBJ1-2; D unresolved. CDR1 and CDR2 (germline): DFQATT, SNEGSKA (reference sequence). V lost 0 bases, J lost 6 bases, and 5 bases lay in between. The CDR3 contains 11 residues. The DNA of the CDR3 is TGCAGTGCTAGAGACGAGGATGGCTACACCTTC. It is translated as CSARDEDGYTF.

This clone was seen at least ten times. The genes are TRBV2 and TRBJ1-1; D may be TRBD1 (5 bases). Germline V gene data show CDR1 as SNHLY and CDR2 as FYNNEI. Trimming shortened V by 6 bases and J by 4 bases, and 21 bases separated the two germline ends. The CDR3 loop spans 16 amino acids. The CDR3 coding sequence is TGTGCCAGCAGACGACTTATGACAGTCCGCCGCACTGAAGCTTTCTTT. This translates into CASRRLMTVRRTEAFF.

This chain uses TRBV5-5 with TRBJ2-3; 8 bases match TRBD2. Germline V gene lookup returns CDR1 SGHKS and CDR2 YYEKEE (reference sequence). The CDR3 extends over 15 amino acids. V was clipped by 4 bases and J by 2 bases; unmatched bases: 6. The CDR3: CASSLSGASTDTQYF. CDR3 coding DNA: TGTGCCAGCAGCCTTAGCGGGGCCTCCACAGATACGCAGTATTTT.